This section outlines one T cell receptor beta chain sequence together with its context. The antigen remains unidentified. Nominally healthy donors were sampled, though unrecorded immune exposures were likely. Germline CDR1 MDHEN, CDR2 SYDVKM. V was trimmed by 7 bases and J by 4 bases, leaving 7 bases between them. This CDR3 contains 11 residues. The data stem from a study of cytomegalovirus exposure and HLA in healthy donors. In the study overall: Genotyping of more than 300 donors showed that about 79% belonged to the Caucasian-associated ancestry cluster. Findings and limits, study-wide: At a 0.05 false discovery rate, a later analysis found roughly 17,000 TCR beta sequences to be associated with HLA alleles. What a later analysis showed was that several of the most significant clusters appeared linked to common viral pathogens.

A multiplex PCR was run with 60 Vbeta primers and 13 Jbeta primers. Clones were read by immunoSEQ multiplex PCR, and TCRdb kept only the in-frame ones, dropping some. The data hold under 200,000 clones, with about 85% observed a single time. This TCR derives from a male donor in good health and CMV-seropositive. This rearrangement joins TRBV28 to TRBJ1-2; D remains ambiguous. Sequencing input: PBMCs. For the CDR3, the DNA is TGTGCCAGCAATGAGGGCTATGGCTACACCTTC. Protein sequence: CASNEGYGYTF.